These 28 T cell receptor beta chains came from one sample sequenced in a study of blood T cells in healthy people across ages (dated by TCRdb to the mid-2010s). Library preparation employed 5' RACE. Sequencing instrument: Illumina HiSeq 2500. A second PCR of roughly 7 to 12 cycles was run with a J-beta primer mix and a sample-barcoded 5' primer. TCRdb trimmed the raw reads at Q25, called clones with MiXCR and kept productive beta chains. CDR3 protein sequences are deduplicated, and each keeps its most common genes and DNA. The sample table contains approximately 800,000 distinct CDR3 sequences; only one count was recorded for 62% of them. Together, the top ten hold around 30% of the sample. The sample comprised blood. The receptors come from a man under 40 in good health.

The J gene is TRBJ2-5, the V gene TRBV12-3 or TRBV12-4; TRBD1 matches 9 bases. The closer fit of TRBJ2-7 to the DNA end suggests the J call may be wrong. The CDR3 is made up of 14 amino acids. The DNA for the CDR3 is TGTGCCAGACATCGCGGGACAGGGTTGTACGAGCAGTACTTC. This sequence encodes CARHRGTGLYEQYF.

This rearrangement joins TRBV20-1 to TRBJ2-1; 14 bases align to TRBD2. The CDR3 consists of 14 residues. Germline loops: CDR1 DFQATT, CDR2 SNEGSKA (reference sequence). V shed 7 bases and J 5 bases; nucleotides not matched to a gene: 4. CDR3 nucleotide sequence: TGCAGTGTGAGGGGACTAGCGGGGGACAATGAGCAGTTCTTC. Residues: CSVRGLAGDNEQFF.

The chain couples TRBV9 to TRBJ2-1, with 11 positions matching TRBD1. In germline, CDR1 is SGDLS, CDR2 YYNGEE. Trimming removed 0 bases from V and 9 bases from J; junction bases left unmatched: 8. The CDR3 covers 16 residues. The CDR3 DNA follows: TGTGCCAGCAGCGTAGTAGCAGGACAGGGGGCACTTGAGCAGTTCTTC. Translating gives CASSVVAGQGALEQFF.

Worth noting for this clonotype: No DNA is shown, since the ends of the CDR3 on it are uncertain; the CDR3 is the one TCRdb lists. This chain joins TRBV25-1 and TRBJ2-5; TRBD1 is the table's D call, not checked against the DNA. The germline gives CDR1 MGHDK, CDR2 SYGVNS. The CDR3 spans 18 residues, counting both ends. CDR3 amino acids: CASSEAFFERGTKKTQYF.

This clonotype was observed a handful of times. V gene TRBV6-5 combines with J gene TRBJ2-5; no definite D call. The CDR3 runs 12 residues. The germline CDR1 and CDR2 sequences are MNHEY and SVGAGI. V lost 8 bases, J lost 9 bases, and 16 bases lay in between. This CDR3 reads CASVSTLEAQYF. The DNA of the CDR3 is TGTGCCAGCGTCTCAACCCTTGAGGCCCAGTACTTC.

This clonotype came up a few times. The V gene is TRBV7-3, the J gene TRBJ2-4; possibly TRBD2 for D (6 bases). The tail of the sequence fits TRBJ2-7 better, so the J call may be wrong. Germline assignment: CDR1 SGHTA and CDR2 FQGTGA. CDR3 size: 14 residues. CDR3 residues: CASSPGGVSYEQYF. DNA for the CDR3: TGTGCCAGCAGCCCCGGGGGAGTATCCTACGAGCAGTACTTC.

A few counts support this clonotype. Written as DNA, the CDR3 is TGTGCCAGCAGCTGGGACAGGTACTCCTACAATGAGCAGTTCTTC. It translates to CASSWDRYSYNEQFF. The rearrangement links TRBV7-9 to TRBJ2-1, with TRBD1 identical over 8 bases. This CDR3 is built from 15 residues. CDR1 and CDR2 (germline): SEHNR, FQNEAQ (reference sequence). V lost 4 bases, J lost 0 bases, and 2 bases stayed unmatched.

The J gene is TRBJ2-3, the V gene TRBV7-8; D not certain. Germline CDR1 and CDR2: SGHVS and FQNEAQ. This CDR3 contains 11 residues. Trimming left V 8 bases short and J 4 bases short, with 7 bases between. The CDR3 DNA is TGTGCCAGCGGGTTCCCAGATACGCAGTATTTT. Encoded protein: CASGFPDTQYF.

This clonotype was seen repeatedly, ten times or more. The genes are TRBV12-3 or TRBV12-4 and TRBJ1-1, with no clear D. Trimming left V 2 bases short and J 7 bases short, with 8 bases between. The CDR3 is made up of 12 amino acids. CDR3 in DNA: TGTGCCAGCAGTTTATTGGCAGGTGAAGCTTTCTTT. It translates to CASSLLAGEAFF.

The table lists this clonotype with a few counts. V usage is TRBV4-3 and J usage is TRBJ1-4; no reliable D call. Germline V lookup: CDR1 LGHNA, CDR2 YSLEER. The CDR3 runs 15 residues. V lost 5 bases and J 2 bases, leaving 12 bases between the germline ends. The chain's CDR3 is CASSFRPGTNEKLFF. In DNA form, the CDR3 reads TGCGCCAGCAGCTTCCGACCTGGGACTAATGAAAAACTGTTTTTT.

This sequence joins TRBV6-5 and TRBJ1-2, with TRBD1 identical over 9 bases. Germline loops: CDR1 MNHEY, CDR2 SVGAGI. The V and J ends lost 10 bases and 8 bases, in that order; junction bases with no gene match: 11. The CDR3 runs 13 residues. CDR3 amino acids: CATLNRGPRGYTF. The CDR3 bases are TGTGCCACCTTAAACAGGGGGCCTAGGGGCTACACCTTC.

The chain couples TRBV25-1 to TRBJ2-5; possible D gene TRBD1, 5 bases. The germline gives CDR1 MGHDK, CDR2 SYGVNS. The ends were cut back, 0 bases at V and 4 bases at J, with 9 bases in the middle. There are 14 residues in the CDR3. CDR3 residues: CASSEYRQGETQYF. In DNA, the CDR3 is TGTGCCAGCAGTGAATATCGGCAGGGAGAGACCCAGTACTTC.

The V gene is TRBV21-1, the J gene TRBJ2-1; the table's TRBD1 call for D was not verified on the DNA. TRBV21-1 corresponds to a pseudogene. The CDR3 spans 16 residues. CDR3 loop: CASSQRTGHGYNEQFF. Here the CDR3 DNA reads TGTGCCAGCAGCCAGCGGACAGGGCACGGTTACAATGAGCAGTTCTTC.

V and J are TRBV4-3 and TRBJ2-1; D may match TRBD1 or TRBD2 (5 bases each). Germline V CDR1 and CDR2: LGHNA, YSLEER. The CDR3 loop spans 14 amino acids. Trimming cost V 3 bases and J 6 bases, with 12 bases left between them. The CDR3 nucleotides are TGCGCCAGCAGCCATGGCCCCGGGGCCAATGAGCAGTTCTTC. Translation: CASSHGPGANEQFF.

This rearrangement joins TRBV6-1 to TRBJ2-1; 8 bases line up with TRBD1. CDR3 length: 17 residues. Germline lookup yields CDR1 MNHNS and CDR2 SASEGT. J gave up 1 base and V 6 bases, and 11 bases lay outside the gene matches. CDR3 DNA sequence: TGTGCCAGCAGGGGACAGGAGGGTCCGAATTCCTACAATGAGCAGTTCTTC. This sequence encodes CASRGQEGPNSYNEQFF.

This clonotype was observed a handful of times. J is TRBJ2-5 and V is TRBV10-3; D is undetermined. The J call may be faulty, since TRBJ2-7 better matches the DNA end. The germline CDR1 and CDR2 sequences are ENHRY and SYGVKD. The CDR3 totals 12 residues. The CDR3 sequence: CAISVDTYEQYF. As DNA, the CDR3 is TGTGCCATCAGCGTAGACACCTACGAGCAGTACTTC.

The sample holds a few counts of this clonotype. V is TRBV29-1 and J is TRBJ2-1, with 9 bases lining up with TRBD2. CDR1 is SQVTM, CDR2 ANQGSEA, per germline. This CDR3 comprises 15 residues. The V and J ends lost 6 bases and 6 bases, in that order; junction bases with no gene match: 12. CDR3 nucleotide sequence: TGCAGCGTCCCCCCGCGGGGGGGATGGGGCAATGAGCAGTTCTTC. Amino acid sequence: CSVPPRGGWGNEQFF.

The genes are TRBV7-9 and TRBJ2-7; D possibly corresponds to TRBD1 (5 bases). V dropped 7 bases and J dropped 2 bases, with 12 bases sitting between them. Per the germline V gene, CDR1 is SEHNR and CDR2 is FQNEAQ (reference sequence). The CDR3 sequence is 13 residues long. CDR3 coding DNA: TGTGCCAGCAACCTGGACACGACCTACGAGCAGTACTTC. Protein: CASNLDTTYEQYF.

This rearrangement joins TRBV7-2 to TRBJ2-1; maybe TRBD1 (6 bases). V was trimmed by 6 bases and J by 6 bases, leaving 18 bases between them. The CDR3 covers 15 residues. The germline gives CDR1 SGHTA, CDR2 FQGNSA. CDR3 protein: CASRPQGSPFNEQFF. The CDR3 DNA reads as TGTGCCAGCAGACCACAGGGATCTCCTTTCAATGAGCAGTTCTTC.

The sample holds a few counts of this clonotype. Mismatch with germline at one junction end may stem from a read error. This chain connects TRBV7-7 to TRBJ2-1, with TRBD1 matching over 10 bases. Germline assignment: CDR1 SSHAT and CDR2 FNYEAQ (reference sequence). The CDR3 spans 15 residues. The CDR3 here is CASSLGGQGNNEQFF. The DNA for the CDR3 is TGTGCTAGCAGCTTAGGGGGACAGGGGAATAATGAGCAGTTCTTC. The variable domain in full, completed from reference TRBV7-7 and TRBJ2-1, reads GAGVSQSPRYKVTKRGQDVTLRCDPISSHATLYWYQQALGQGPEFLTYFNYEAQPDKSGLPSDRFSAERPEGSISTLTIQRTEQRDSAMYRCASSLGGQGNNEQFFGPGTRLTVL.

The chain links TRBV12-3 or TRBV12-4 to TRBJ1-2, with D unclear. Trimming pared 6 bases from V and 8 bases from J, leaving 10 bases between. This CDR3 region has 11 residues. CDR3 in DNA: TGTGCCAGCAGCAGATTAAGGGGCTACACCTTC. Translation: CASSRLRGYTF.

This chain connects TRBV7-9 to TRBJ1-2, with D hard to call. CDR1 SEHNR and CDR2 FQNEAQ come from the germline V gene (reference sequence). CDR3 length: 15 residues. Trimming took off 0 bases at V and 2 bases at J, with 10 bases between the two ends. CDR3 bases: TGTGCCAGCAGCTTAGCGCGCGGCAGAAACTATGGCTACACCTTC. As protein: CASSLARGRNYGYTF.

V usage is TRBV7-2 and J usage is TRBJ1-5; weak D call: TRBD1 (5 bases). Looked up from germline, CDR1 is SGHTA and CDR2 is FQGNSA. Trimming cost V 5 bases and J 8 bases, with 13 bases left between them. This CDR3 is built from 13 residues. The CDR3 reads CASSQPRVEPQHF. Written as DNA, the CDR3 is TGTGCCAGCAGCCAGCCCAGGGTTGAGCCCCAGCATTTT.

The V gene is TRBV13, the J gene TRBJ1-2; D might be TRBD1 (6 bases). Trimming removed 0 bases from V and 3 bases from J, with 11 bases in between. Germline lookup yields CDR1 PRHDT and CDR2 FYEKMQ (reference sequence). The CDR3 totals 15 residues. The CDR3 here is CASSLGPQGHYGYTF. The CDR3 nucleotides read TGTGCCAGCAGCTTAGGGCCGCAGGGGCACTATGGCTACACCTTC.

V is TRBV27 and J is TRBJ2-3; the D is unclear. The CDR3 runs 12 residues. Germline loops: CDR1 MNHEY, CDR2 SMNVEV (reference sequence). Between the trimmed V and J ends, which lost 8 bases and 6 bases, there was a span of 12 bases. The CDR3 coding sequence is TGTGCCAGCGCCCGCCGGTCCGATACGCAGTATTTT. Translating it yields CASARRSDTQYF.

The chain joins TRBV7-9 to TRBJ2-3; weak D call: TRBD1 (6 bases). Trimming stripped 5 bases from V and 1 base from J, with 10 bases between. This CDR3 comprises 14 residues. The germline V gene has CDR1 SEHNR and CDR2 FQNEAQ (reference sequence). CDR3 region: CASSNNRGTDTQYF. DNA of the CDR3: TGTGCCAGCAGCAACAACAGGGGCACAGATACGCAGTATTTT.

V is TRBV29-1 and J is TRBJ1-6, with D possibly TRBD1 on 6 matching bases. Trimming took 4 bases from V and 12 from J, leaving 13 bases between them. The CDR3 covers 12 residues. The germline CDR1 and CDR2 sequences are SQVTM and ANQGSEA. Here the CDR3 DNA reads TGCAGCGTTGGACAGGCGGCGGGACCCCTCCACTTT. Its protein is CSVGQAAGPLHF.

The V and J genes are TRBV5-1 and TRBJ2-5, with D maybe TRBD1 (6 bases). The CDR3 sequence is 15 residues long. V shed 0 bases and J shed 0 bases, with 9 bases lying between them. CDR1 and CDR2 from the germline V gene are SGHRS and YFSETQ. CDR3: CASSLGGPNQETQYF. The CDR3, as DNA: TGCGCCAGCAGCTTGGGGGGGCCGAACCAAGAGACCCAGTACTTC. The entire variable domain, with the rest obtained from reference TRBV5-1 and TRBJ2-5, is as follows: KAGVTQTPRYLIKTRGQQVTLSCSPISGHRSVSWYQQTPGQGLQFLFEYFSETQRNKGNFPGRFSGRQFSNSRSEMNVSTLELGDSALYLCASSLGGPNQETQYFGPGTRLLVL.